This T cell receptor beta chain emerged from a study of shared clonotypes between healthy human individuals. The repertoire was sequenced with immunoSEQ multiplex PCR; TCRdb's copy has only in-frame clones and lacks some. The sample includes approximately 2.1 million clones, approximately 93% of them seen just once. V gave up 1 base and J gave up 7 bases; unmatched junction bases: 8. The CDR3 totals 16 residues. From germline, CDR1 is SNHLY and CDR2 FYNNEI. The V call is TRBV2, the J call TRBJ2-4, with 9 bases that match TRBD2. Input material: naive CD4+ T cells from PBMCs. Subset in this sample: CD45RA+ positively selected. This clonotype originated in a man between 18 and 29 years old in good health. Some clones in this sample may be carry-over from other donors' samples. For the CDR3, the DNA is TGTGCCAGCAGTGAAGGCGGGGGGGTGCGATCCAACATTCAGTACTTC. Translated: CASSEGGGVRSNIQYF.